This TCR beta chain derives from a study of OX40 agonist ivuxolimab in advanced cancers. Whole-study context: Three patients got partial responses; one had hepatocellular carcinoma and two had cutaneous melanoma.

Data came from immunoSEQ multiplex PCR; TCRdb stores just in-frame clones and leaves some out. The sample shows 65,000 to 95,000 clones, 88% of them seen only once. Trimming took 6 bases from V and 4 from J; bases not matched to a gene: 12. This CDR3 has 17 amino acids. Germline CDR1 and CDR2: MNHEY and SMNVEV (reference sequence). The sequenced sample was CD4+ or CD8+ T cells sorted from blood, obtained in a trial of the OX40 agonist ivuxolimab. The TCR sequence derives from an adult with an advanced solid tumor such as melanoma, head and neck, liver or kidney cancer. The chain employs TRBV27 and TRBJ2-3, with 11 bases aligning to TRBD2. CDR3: CASRAGLAASLSDTQYF. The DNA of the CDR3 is TGTGCCAGCAGAGCGGGACTAGCGGCCAGTTTGTCAGATACGCAGTATTTT.